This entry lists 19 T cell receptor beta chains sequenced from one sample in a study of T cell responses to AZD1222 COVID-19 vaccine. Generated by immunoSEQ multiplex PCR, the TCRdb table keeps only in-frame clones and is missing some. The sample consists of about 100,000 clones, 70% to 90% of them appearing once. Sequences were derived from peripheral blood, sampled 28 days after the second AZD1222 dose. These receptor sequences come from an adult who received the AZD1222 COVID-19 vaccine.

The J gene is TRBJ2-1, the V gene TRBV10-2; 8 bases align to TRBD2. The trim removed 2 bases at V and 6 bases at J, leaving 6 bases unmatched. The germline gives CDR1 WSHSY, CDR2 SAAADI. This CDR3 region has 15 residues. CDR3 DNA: TGCGCCAGCAGTGAGGGGCGGGGGGAGCTCAATGAGCAGTTCTTC. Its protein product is CASSEGRGELNEQFF.

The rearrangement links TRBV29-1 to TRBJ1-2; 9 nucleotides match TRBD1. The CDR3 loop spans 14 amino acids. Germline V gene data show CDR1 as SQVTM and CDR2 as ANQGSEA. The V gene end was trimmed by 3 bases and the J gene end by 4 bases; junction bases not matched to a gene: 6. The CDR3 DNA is TGCAGCGTTGAGACGACAGGGGGTGGCTATGGCTACACCTTC. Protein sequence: CSVETTGGGYGYTF.

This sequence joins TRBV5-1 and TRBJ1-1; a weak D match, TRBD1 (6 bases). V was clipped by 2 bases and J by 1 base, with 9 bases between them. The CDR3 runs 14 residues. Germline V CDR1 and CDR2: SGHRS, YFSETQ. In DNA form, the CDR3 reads TGCGCCAGCAGCTTTACAGGGACGAACACTGAAGCTTTCTTT. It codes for CASSFTGTNTEAFF.

CDR3 region: CASSFLARTSYEQYF. CDR3 DNA: TGTGCCAGCAGCTTTCTCGCCAGGACCTCCTACGAGCAGTACTTC. The chain joins TRBV5-6 to TRBJ2-7; D gene uncertain. The germline V gene has CDR1 SGHDT and CDR2 YYEEEE. There are 15 residues in the CDR3. With 2 bases removed from V and 0 bases from J, the gap between germline ends came to 12 bases. The variable domain in full, with the rest retrieved from reference TRBV5-6 and TRBJ2-7, is DAGVTQSPTHLIKTRGQQVTLRCSPKSGHDTVSWYQQALGQGPQFIFQYYEEEERQRGNFPDRFSGHQFPNYSSELNVNALLLGDSALYLCASSFLARTSYEQYFGPGTRLTVT.

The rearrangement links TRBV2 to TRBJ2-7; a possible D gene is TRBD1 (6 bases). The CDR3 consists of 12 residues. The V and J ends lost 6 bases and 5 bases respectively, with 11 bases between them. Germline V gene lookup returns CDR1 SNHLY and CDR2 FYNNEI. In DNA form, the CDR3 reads TGTGCCAGCAGGCAGGGGTTCGACGAGCAGTACTTC. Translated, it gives CASRQGFDEQYF.

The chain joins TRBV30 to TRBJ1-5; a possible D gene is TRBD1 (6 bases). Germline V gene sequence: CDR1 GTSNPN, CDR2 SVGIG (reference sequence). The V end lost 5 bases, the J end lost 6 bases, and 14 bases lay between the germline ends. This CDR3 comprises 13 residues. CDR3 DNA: TGTGCCTGGTCTGTGGGGGGCGGTCAGCCCCAGCATTTT. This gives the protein CAWSVGGGQPQHF.

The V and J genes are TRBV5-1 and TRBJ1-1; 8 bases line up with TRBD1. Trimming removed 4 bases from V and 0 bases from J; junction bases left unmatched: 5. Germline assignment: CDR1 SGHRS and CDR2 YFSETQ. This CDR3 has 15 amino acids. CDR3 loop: CASSTGQGMNTEAFF. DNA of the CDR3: TGCGCCAGCAGCACCGGACAGGGAATGAACACTGAAGCTTTCTTT.

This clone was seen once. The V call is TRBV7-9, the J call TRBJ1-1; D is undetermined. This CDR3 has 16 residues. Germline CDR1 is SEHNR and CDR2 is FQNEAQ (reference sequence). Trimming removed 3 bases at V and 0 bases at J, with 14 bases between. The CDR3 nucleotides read TGTGCCAGCAGCTTCCCTCTGACCGAAATGAACACTGAAGCTTTCTTT. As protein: CASSFPLTEMNTEAFF.

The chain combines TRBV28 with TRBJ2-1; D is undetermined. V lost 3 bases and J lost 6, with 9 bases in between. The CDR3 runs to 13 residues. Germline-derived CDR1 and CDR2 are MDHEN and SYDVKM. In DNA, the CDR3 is TGTGCCAGCAGTTTCGAAGGACCCAATGAGCAGTTCTTC. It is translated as CASSFEGPNEQFF.

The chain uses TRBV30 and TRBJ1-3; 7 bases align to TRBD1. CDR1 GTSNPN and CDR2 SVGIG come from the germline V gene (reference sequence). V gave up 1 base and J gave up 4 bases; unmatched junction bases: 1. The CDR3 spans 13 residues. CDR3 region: CAWSGTGGNTIYF. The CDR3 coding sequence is TGTGCCTGGAGTGGGACAGGAGGAAACACCATATATTTT.

CDR3: CATRAGQDTEAFF. CDR3 bases: TGTGCCACCCGAGCAGGGCAGGACACTGAAGCTTTCTTT. J is TRBJ1-1 and V is TRBV24-1; maybe TRBD1 (5 bases). V lost 9 bases and J lost 3, with 13 bases in between. The CDR3 spans 13 residues. CDR1 is KGHDR, CDR2 SFDVKD, per germline.

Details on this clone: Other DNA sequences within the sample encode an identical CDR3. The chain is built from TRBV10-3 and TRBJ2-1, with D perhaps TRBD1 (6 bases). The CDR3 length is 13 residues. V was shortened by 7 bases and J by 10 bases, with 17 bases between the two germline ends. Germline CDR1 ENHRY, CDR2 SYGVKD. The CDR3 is CAINQGIIDEQFF. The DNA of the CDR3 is TGTGCCATCAACCAGGGGATCATCGACGAGCAGTTCTTC.

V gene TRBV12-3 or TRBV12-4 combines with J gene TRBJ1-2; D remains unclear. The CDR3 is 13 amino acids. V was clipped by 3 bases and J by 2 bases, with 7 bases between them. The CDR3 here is CASSFDGNYGYTF. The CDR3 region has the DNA TGTGCCAGCAGTTTCGATGGGAACTATGGCTACACCTTC.

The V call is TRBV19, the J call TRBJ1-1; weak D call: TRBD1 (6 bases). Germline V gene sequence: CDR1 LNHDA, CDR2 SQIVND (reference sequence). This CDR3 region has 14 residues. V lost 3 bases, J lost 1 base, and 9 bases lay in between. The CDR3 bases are TGTGCCAGTAGTATGGTCAGGGGGAACACTGAAGCTTTCTTT. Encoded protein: CASSMVRGNTEAFF.

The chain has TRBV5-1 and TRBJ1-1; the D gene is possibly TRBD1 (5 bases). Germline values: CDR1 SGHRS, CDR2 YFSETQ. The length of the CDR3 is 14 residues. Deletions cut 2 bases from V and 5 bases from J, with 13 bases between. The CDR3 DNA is TGCGCCAGCAGCTTTTCCGGGGGGGATACTGAAGCTTTCTTT. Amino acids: CASSFSGGDTEAFF.

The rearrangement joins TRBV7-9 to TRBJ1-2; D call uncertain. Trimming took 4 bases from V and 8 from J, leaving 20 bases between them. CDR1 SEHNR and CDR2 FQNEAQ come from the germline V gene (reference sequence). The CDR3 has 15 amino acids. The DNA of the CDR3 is TGTGCCAGCAGCTCCCCGGACGCTACCCTGAGGGGCTACACCTTC. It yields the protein CASSSPDATLRGYTF.

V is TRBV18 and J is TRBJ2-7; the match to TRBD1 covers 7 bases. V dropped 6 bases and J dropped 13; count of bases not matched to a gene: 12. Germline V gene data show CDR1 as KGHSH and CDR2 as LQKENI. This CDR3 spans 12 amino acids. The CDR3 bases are TGTGCCAGCTCCCTTACAGGACAGGAACACTACTTC. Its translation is CASSLTGQEHYF.

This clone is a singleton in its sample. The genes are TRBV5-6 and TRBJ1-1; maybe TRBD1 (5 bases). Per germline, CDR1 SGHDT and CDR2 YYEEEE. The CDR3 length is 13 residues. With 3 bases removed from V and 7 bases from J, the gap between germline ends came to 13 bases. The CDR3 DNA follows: TGTGCCAGCAGCTGGGGCGCTCCAGGTGAAGCTTTCTTT. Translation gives CASSWGAPGEAFF.

The CDR3 sequence is CSVEDRTVGERKDYGYTF. The CDR3 DNA reads as TGCAGCGTTGAAGACCGCACAGTGGGGGAGCGGAAGGACTATGGCTACACCTTC. The gene calls are TRBV29-1 and TRBJ1-2, with D possibly being TRBD1 (5 bases). In germline, CDR1 is SQVTM, CDR2 ANQGSEA. The CDR3 sequence is 18 residues long. The V end was cut by 0 bases, the J end by 3 bases, with 23 bases between. Full variable domain (rest looked up from reference TRBV29-1 and TRBJ1-2): SAVISQKPSRDICQRGTSLTIQCQVDSQVTMMFWYRQQPGQSLTLIATANQGSEATYESGFVIDKFPISRPNLTFSTLTVSNMSPEDSSIYLCSVEDRTVGERKDYGYTFGSGTRLTVV.